This TCR beta chain is drawn from a study of cytomegalovirus exposure and HLA in healthy donors. Whole-study findings and limits: Later analysis suggested most CMV-associated TCR beta chains were HLA-restricted. The listing of 150 to 200 TCR beta chains classed them as cytomegalovirus-associated. Under in vitro conditions, a few CMV-associated chains were confirmed as specific for CMV antigens.

The CDR3 spans 14 residues. Germline CDR1 is SGHTA and CDR2 is FQGNSA. The V end lost 1 base, the J end lost 9 bases, and 13 bases lay between the germline ends. This clone was picked up a small number of times. Antigen specificity is unknown. 60 Vbeta and 13 Jbeta primers were used in PCR. The method was immunoSEQ multiplex PCR; TCRdb's version includes in-frame clones alone and lacks a portion of them. The sample yields nearly 65,000 clones, roughly two thirds seen once. This chain links TRBV7-2 with TRBJ2-1; weak D call: TRBD1 (5 bases). This clonotype was obtained from a man aged 45 to 65 in good health and CMV-seronegative. Source material: PBMCs. The CDR3, as DNA: TGTGCCAGCAGCTTAGAGGGGTTGTCGGGTGAGCAGTTCTTC. Encoded protein: CASSLEGLSGEQFF.